This T cell receptor beta chain emerged from a study of cytomegalovirus exposure and HLA in healthy donors. Study-wide findings and caveats: TCR sequences were mostly rare, though some public TCRs occurred in many donors.

CDR3 length: 12 amino acids. CDR1 is SNHLY, CDR2 FYNNEI, per germline. V shed 8 bases and J 9 bases; nucleotides not matched to a gene: 6. As regards this clone: Its matching antigen is unknown.

Assay used: immunoSEQ multiplex PCR; TCRdb lists only in-frame clones, some missing. The sample lists some 200,000 clones; approximately 84% were seen once. V and J are TRBV2 and TRBJ2-1; 8 bases agree with TRBD2. The sequenced sample was PBMCs. The TCR sequence derives from a woman aged 18-35 years in good health and CMV-seropositive. The CDR3 nucleotides are TGTGCCAGCGCCCGGGGGGGCAGTGAGCAGTTCTTC. This sequence encodes CASARGGSEQFF. Full variable domain (outside the CDR3, taken from reference TRBV2 and TRBJ2-1): EPEVTQTPSHQVTQMGQEVILRCVPISNHLYFYWYRQILGQKVEFLVSFYNNEISEKSEIFDDQFSVERPDGSNFTLKIRSTKLEDSAMYFCASARGGSEQFFGPGTRLTVL.